Below are 24 T cell receptor beta chains sequenced from a single sample in a study of human T cells and chemical hapten exposure. The time point: pre-sensitization, week 0. Treatment specified: therapeutic diphenylcyclopropenone sensitization with weekly scalp DPC. TCRdb ran MiXCR on the RACE reads and lists one entry per CDR3 protein. Of about 59,000 distinct CDR3 sequences in the sample, around 11% were seen once. This specimen was whole blood, taken in connection with sensitization to the hapten diphenylcyclopropenone (DPC). These receptors were obtained from a middle-aged woman with alopecia areata. Some clones in this sample may be carry-over from other donors' samples.

The chain couples TRBV18 to TRBJ2-2, with TRBD2 identical over 7 bases. This CDR3 is 17 amino acids long. Germline V gene lookup returns CDR1 KGHSH and CDR2 LQKENI. Losses at the gene ends were 1 base for V and 4 bases for J; bases not matched to a gene: 9. CDR3 region: CASSPLRGRESTGELFF. The CDR3 DNA sequence: TGTGCCAGCTCACCACTCCGTGGGCGGGAGTCCACCGGGGAGCTGTTTTTT.

The CDR3 loop is CSVESQGNEKLFF. CDR3 nucleotides: TGCAGCGTTGAGAGCCAGGGCAATGAAAAACTGTTTTTT. J is TRBJ1-4 and V is TRBV29-1; the D gene is possibly TRBD1 (5 bases). The ends were cut back, 3 bases at V and 5 bases at J, with 10 bases in the middle. This CDR3 has 13 amino acids. CDR1 is SQVTM and CDR2 is ANQGSEA in the germline V gene.

This clonotype was observed at least ten times. This rearrangement joins TRBV6-2 or TRBV6-3 to TRBJ2-3; D uncertain. Germline assignment: CDR1 MNHEY and CDR2 SVGEGT. The ends were cut back, 6 bases at V and 1 base at J, with 8 bases in the middle. The length of the CDR3 is 13 residues. In DNA form, the CDR3 reads TGTGCCAGCAGCTACCAGCGCACAGATACGCAGTATTTT. Protein sequence: CASSYQRTDTQYF.

Turning to this clonotype: The junction departs from the called germline gene at one end, perhaps through a read error. The chain couples TRBV5-5 to TRBJ2-1; D possibly matches TRBD1 or TRBD2 (5 bases each). The CDR3 sequence is 15 residues long. Germline values: CDR1 SGHKS, CDR2 YYEKEE (reference sequence). CDR3 loop: CASSLAWGTYYEQFF. CDR3 coding DNA: TGTGCCAGCAGCTTGGCTTGGGGGACCTACTATGAGCAGTTCTTC.

This clonotype was seen many times. The rearrangement links TRBV20-1 to TRBJ1-1; 7 nucleotides agree with TRBD1. V lost 3 bases to trimming and J lost 4 bases; unmatched junction nucleotides: 11. This CDR3 region has 15 residues. CDR1 DFQATT and CDR2 SNEGSKA come from the germline V gene (reference sequence). In nucleotides, the CDR3 is TGCAGTGCTAGGGTAGGAGGGGGCAAGGTCACTGAAGCTTTCTTT. Translated: CSARVGGGKVTEAFF.

The chain links TRBV13 to TRBJ1-1, with D unclear. The V and J ends lost 3 bases and 1 base respectively, with 3 bases between them. CDR3 length: 12 amino acids. Germline V lookup: CDR1 PRHDT, CDR2 FYEKMQ (reference sequence). In DNA, the CDR3 is TGTGCCAGCAGCTTGCCGAACACTGAAGCTTTCTTT. Protein sequence: CASSLPNTEAFF.

This clonotype was found a few times. V is TRBV7-9 and J is TRBJ2-7; D might be TRBD1 (6 bases). Germline CDR1 reads SEHNR; CDR2 reads FQNEAQ (reference sequence). Trimming pared 2 bases from V and 4 bases from J, leaving 9 bases between. This CDR3 is built from 13 residues. This CDR3 is CASSLYQGYEQYF. CDR3 coding DNA: TGTGCCAGCAGCTTATACCAGGGGTACGAGCAGTACTTC.

This clonotype was found a few times. The chain couples TRBV12-3 or TRBV12-4 to TRBJ1-5; the D is unclear. The CDR3 has 15 residues. Trimming took off 5 bases at V and 4 bases at J, with 15 bases between the two ends. The CDR3 here is CASSPRSYSNQPQHF. CDR3 bases: TGTGCCAGCAGTCCTCGTTCTTACTCGAATCAGCCCCAGCATTTT.

This clonotype was seen at least ten times. The rearrangement joins TRBV20-1 to TRBJ1-2, with D perhaps TRBD1 (6 bases). V was cut by 3 bases and J by 4 bases, with 15 bases left in between. The CDR3 contains 14 residues. The germline gives CDR1 DFQATT, CDR2 SNEGSKA (reference sequence). For the CDR3, the DNA is TGCAGTGCTAGCATACGTCAGGGGTTCTATGGCTACACCTTC. Translated: CSASIRQGFYGYTF.

This clonotype was detected a few times. V usage is TRBV6-2 or TRBV6-3 and J usage is TRBJ2-3; TRBD2 might be the D (6 bases). From germline, CDR1 is MNHEY and CDR2 SVGEGT. The CDR3 contains 16 residues. Trimming shortened V by 2 bases and J by 3 bases, and 15 bases separated the two germline ends. CDR3 DNA: TGTGCCAGCAGTTACGCGCGGGACTTAAGAACAGATACGCAGTATTTT. It codes for CASSYARDLRTDTQYF.

This clonotype appeared many times. The rearrangement joins TRBV12-3 or TRBV12-4 to TRBJ1-5; TRBD1 agrees at 7 bases. The CDR3 extends over 14 amino acids. V dropped 6 bases and J dropped 4; count of bases not matched to a gene: 6. The DNA for the CDR3 is TGTGCCAGCAGCCCGGACAGGCAAAATCAGCCCCAGCATTTT. Its protein product is CASSPDRQNQPQHF.

This clonotype was seen repeatedly, ten times or more. The CDR3 bases are TGTGCCAGCAGCCCGAATGGGGGAGGAGAAGCTTTCTTT. Its protein is CASSPNGGGEAFF. This chain uses TRBV7-6 with TRBJ1-1, with D maybe TRBD1 (5 bases). Germline assignment: CDR1 SGHVS and CDR2 FNYEAQ. The CDR3 sequence is 13 residues long. V shed 5 bases and J shed 8 bases, with 15 bases lying between them.

The sample holds many counts of this clonotype. This chain links TRBV5-6 with TRBJ2-3; D remains unclear. Trimming removed 4 bases from V and 1 base from J, with 10 bases in between. Germline V gene data show CDR1 as SGHDT and CDR2 as YYEEEE. The CDR3 consists of 14 residues. The CDR3 protein is CASSRTSRTDTQYF. DNA for the CDR3: TGTGCCAGCAGCAGGACCTCCCGCACAGATACGCAGTATTTT.

The chain carries TRBV4-3 and TRBJ2-1; no clear D gene. Trimming removed 0 bases at V and 10 bases at J, with 16 bases between. The germline V gene encodes CDR1 LGHNA and CDR2 YSLEER. The CDR3 is made up of 15 amino acids. The CDR3 protein is CASSQEGGAAEEQFF. CDR3 DNA sequence: TGCGCCAGCAGCCAAGAGGGCGGTGCCGCGGAAGAGCAGTTCTTC.

This clonotype has only a few counts. V gene TRBV9 combines with J gene TRBJ2-7; D not certain. The CDR3 is 15 residues long. V was clipped by 4 bases and J by 6 bases, with 20 bases between them. CDR1 SGDLS and CDR2 YYNGEE come from the germline V gene. The CDR3 DNA sequence: TGTGCCAGCAGCTCCCACGACACCCCTGGGGTCGAGCAGTACTTC. Protein: CASSSHDTPGVEQYF.

This clonotype showed up many times. The CDR3 nucleotides read TGTGCCAGCAGTCGGCTCGATGGGACTTTCTTT. Amino acid sequence: CASSRLDGTFF. The chain uses TRBV28 and TRBJ1-1; D is uncertain. Trimming cost V 5 bases and J 12 bases, with 13 bases left between them. Germline-derived CDR1 and CDR2 are MDHEN and SYDVKM. The CDR3 sequence is 11 residues long.

This chain uses TRBV29-1 with TRBJ2-7; 8 nucleotides agree with TRBD2. This CDR3 is 12 amino acids long. The V and J ends lost 5 bases and 3 bases, in that order; junction bases with no gene match: 3. Germline lookup yields CDR1 SQVTM and CDR2 ANQGSEA. The chain's CDR3 is CSVPGGGYEQYF. The CDR3 DNA reads as TGCAGCGTTCCCGGGGGGGGCTACGAGCAGTACTTC.

This clonotype was picked up many times. The V call is TRBV4-3, the J call TRBJ2-5; 9 positions agree with TRBD2. Germline values: CDR1 LGHNA, CDR2 YSLEER. The CDR3 has 15 residues. Trimming cost V 1 base and J 5 bases; bases outside gene matches: 5. The CDR3 region is CASSQGSSGVETQYF. CDR3 coding DNA: TGCGCCAGCAGCCAAGGCTCTAGCGGGGTGGAGACCCAGTACTTC.

This clonotype has at least ten counts. The CDR3 reads CASSSSGVHEQFF. The CDR3 DNA follows: TGTGCCAGCAGTTCCTCGGGGGTCCATGAGCAGTTCTTC. This chain joins TRBV5-4 and TRBJ2-1, with D maybe TRBD2 (6 bases). Germline lookup yields CDR1 SGHNT and CDR2 YYREEE (reference sequence). The CDR3 totals 13 residues. Trimming shortened V by 5 bases and J by 8 bases, and 14 bases separated the two germline ends.

At least ten counts were recorded for this clonotype. V and J are TRBV7-2 and TRBJ2-1; no clear D gene. The germline gives CDR1 SGHTA, CDR2 FQGNSA. V gave up 4 bases and J gave up 5 bases, with 12 bases separating them. The CDR3 is 14 residues long. CDR3 sequence reads: CASSSARWDNEQFF. The DNA of the CDR3 is TGTGCCAGCAGCTCCGCCCGCTGGGACAATGAGCAGTTCTTC.

This sequence joins TRBV9 and TRBJ2-2; D may be TRBD1 or TRBD2 (5 bases each). This CDR3 is 16 amino acids long. Trimming left V 4 bases short and J 4 bases short, with 17 bases between. Germline CDR1 reads SGDLS; CDR2 reads YYNGEE. The CDR3 loop reads CASSQNRDRGTGELFF. The CDR3 DNA sequence: TGTGCCAGCAGCCAAAACCGGGACCGAGGCACCGGGGAGCTGTTTTTT.

This clonotype was counted ten times or more. The J gene is TRBJ1-1, the V gene TRBV18, with TRBD1 identical over 8 bases. With 6 bases clipped from V and 0 bases from J, the junction kept 9 bases outside the gene matches. From germline, CDR1 is KGHSH and CDR2 LQKENI. This CDR3 comprises 16 residues. This CDR3 is CASSPAGTGMNTEAFF. DNA for the CDR3: TGTGCCAGCTCCCCAGCCGGGACAGGCATGAACACTGAAGCTTTCTTT.

V usage is TRBV6-5 and J usage is TRBJ2-3, with D unclear. Germline CDR1 is MNHEY and CDR2 is SVGAGI. Trimming took off 5 bases at V and 4 bases at J, with 19 bases between the two ends. This CDR3 region has 16 residues. CDR3 coding DNA: TGTGCCAGCAGTGAGACTGGACGGGCCCCCGCAGATACGCAGTATTTT. Translated, it gives CASSETGRAPADTQYF.

The rearrangement links TRBV20-1 to TRBJ2-7; 16 positions agree with TRBD2. Germline V gives CDR1 DFQATT, CDR2 SNEGSKA (reference sequence). There are 17 residues in the CDR3. The V gene end was trimmed by 2 bases and the J gene end by 5 bases; junction bases not matched to a gene: 9. CDR3 sequence: CSARTPGTSGRANEQYF. CDR3 DNA sequence: TGCAGTGCTAGAACCCCCGGGACTAGCGGGAGGGCCAACGAGCAGTACTTC.